This T cell receptor beta chain was sequenced in a study of spatial heterogeneity in lung cancer. For the study at large: In raw reads, more than 9.5 appearances on average were recorded for each unique TCR and UMI combination.

This clonotype occurred many times. TCR cDNA molecules each had a unique molecular identifier. Each CDR3 protein is one row after TCRdb ran MiXCR on the 5' RACE reads. Of 10,000 to 15,000 distinct CDR3 sequences listed, approximately 6.2% are singletons. The CDR3 spans 15 residues. Germline assignment: CDR1 SEHNR and CDR2 FQNEAQ (reference sequence). Trimming took 4 bases from V and 6 from J, leaving 16 bases between them. Time point defined: sample taken at primary tumor resection. Whole RNA obtained from tumor, nontumor lung or frozen PBMC underwent sequencing without sorting. The donor group consisted of around 77 patients who had untreated, early-stage non-small cell lung cancer.

The chain is built from TRBV7-9 and TRBJ1-5; tentatively, D is TRBD1 (6 bases). The material sequenced was normal lung tissue next to the tumor, taken at surgery. The origin of this receptor is a male donor with early-stage non-small cell lung cancer. This CDR3 reads CASSSSNRAVQPQHF. The CDR3 nucleotides are TGTGCCAGCAGCTCAAGTAACAGGGCAGTTCAGCCCCAGCATTTT.